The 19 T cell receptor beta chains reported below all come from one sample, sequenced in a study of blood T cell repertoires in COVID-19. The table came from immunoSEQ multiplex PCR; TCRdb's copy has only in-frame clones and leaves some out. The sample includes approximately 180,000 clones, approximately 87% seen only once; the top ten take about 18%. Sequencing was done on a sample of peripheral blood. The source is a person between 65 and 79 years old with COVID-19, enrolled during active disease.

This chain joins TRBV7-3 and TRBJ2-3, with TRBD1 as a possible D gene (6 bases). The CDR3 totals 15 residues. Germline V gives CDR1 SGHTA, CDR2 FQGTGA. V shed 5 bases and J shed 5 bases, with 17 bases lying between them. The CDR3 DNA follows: TGTGCCAGCAGCCCTACAGGGACCTACATAGATACGCAGTATTTT. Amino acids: CASSPTGTYIDTQYF.

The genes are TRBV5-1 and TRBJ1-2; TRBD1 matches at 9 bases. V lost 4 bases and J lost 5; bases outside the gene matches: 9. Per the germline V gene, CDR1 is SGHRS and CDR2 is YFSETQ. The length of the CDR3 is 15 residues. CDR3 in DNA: TGCGCCAGCAGCGTGGGACAGGGCGTAGGATATGGCTACACCTTC. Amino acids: CASSVGQGVGYGYTF.

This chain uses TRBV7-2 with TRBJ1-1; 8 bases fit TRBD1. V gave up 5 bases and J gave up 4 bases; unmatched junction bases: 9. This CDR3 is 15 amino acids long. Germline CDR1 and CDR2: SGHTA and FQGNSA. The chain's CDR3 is CASSRETGVVTEAFF. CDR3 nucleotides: TGTGCCAGCAGCCGCGAGACAGGGGTGGTCACTGAAGCTTTCTTT.

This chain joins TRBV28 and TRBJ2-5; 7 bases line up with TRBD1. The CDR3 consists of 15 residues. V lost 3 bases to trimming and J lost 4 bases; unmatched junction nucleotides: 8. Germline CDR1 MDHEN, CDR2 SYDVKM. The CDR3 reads CASSFDRDGAETQYF. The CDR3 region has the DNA TGTGCCAGCAGTTTCGACAGGGACGGTGCAGAGACCCAGTACTTC.

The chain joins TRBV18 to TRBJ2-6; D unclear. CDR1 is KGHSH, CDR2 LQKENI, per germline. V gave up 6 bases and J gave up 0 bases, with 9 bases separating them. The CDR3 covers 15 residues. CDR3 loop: CASSPTDSGANVLTF. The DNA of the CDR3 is TGTGCCAGCTCCCCCACAGACTCTGGGGCCAACGTCCTGACTTTC.

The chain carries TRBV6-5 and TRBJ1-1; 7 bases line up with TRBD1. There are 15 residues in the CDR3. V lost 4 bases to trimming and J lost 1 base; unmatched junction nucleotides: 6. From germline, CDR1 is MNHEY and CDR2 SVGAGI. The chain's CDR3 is CASSSRQGGNTEAFF. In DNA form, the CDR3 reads TGTGCCAGCAGTTCGCGACAGGGTGGGAACACTGAAGCTTTCTTT.

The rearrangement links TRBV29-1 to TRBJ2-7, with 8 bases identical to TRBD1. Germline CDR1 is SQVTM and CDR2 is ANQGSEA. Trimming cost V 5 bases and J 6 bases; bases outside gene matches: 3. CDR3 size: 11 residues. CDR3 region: CSVQGAGEQYF. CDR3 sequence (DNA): TGCAGCGTTCAGGGGGCGGGCGAGCAGTACTTC.

CDR3 residues: CASSRVGQGEDWKQYF. The CDR3 DNA follows: TGTGCCAGCAGTCGAGTAGGACAGGGGGAAGACTGGAAGCAGTACTTC. The chain couples TRBV6-6 to TRBJ2-7; 10 positions match TRBD1. This CDR3 comprises 16 residues. V lost 5 bases and J lost 8; bases outside the gene matches: 15. Looked up from germline, CDR1 is MNHNY and CDR2 is SVGAGI (reference sequence).

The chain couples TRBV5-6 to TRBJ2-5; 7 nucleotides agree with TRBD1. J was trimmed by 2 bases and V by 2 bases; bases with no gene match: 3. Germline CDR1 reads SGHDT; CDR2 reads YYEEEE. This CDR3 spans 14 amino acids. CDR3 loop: CASSFRQGQETQYF. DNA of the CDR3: TGTGCCAGCAGCTTTCGACAGGGACAAGAGACCCAGTACTTC.

CDR3 coding DNA: TGTGCCAGCAGTGCAAGGGACAGGGGGTTCGGTCAGCCCCAGCATTTT. Encoded protein: CASSARDRGFGQPQHF. The chain links TRBV28 to TRBJ1-5; 11 bases fit TRBD1. V lost 5 bases, J lost 6 bases, and 9 bases stayed unmatched. From germline, CDR1 is MDHEN and CDR2 SYDVKM. The CDR3 totals 16 residues.

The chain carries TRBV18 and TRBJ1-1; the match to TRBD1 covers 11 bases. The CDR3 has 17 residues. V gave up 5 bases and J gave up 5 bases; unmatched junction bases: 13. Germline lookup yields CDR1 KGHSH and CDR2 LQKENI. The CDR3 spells CASSRGQGARRGTEAFF. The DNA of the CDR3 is TGTGCCAGCTCAAGAGGACAGGGGGCCCGTAGGGGGACTGAAGCTTTCTTT.

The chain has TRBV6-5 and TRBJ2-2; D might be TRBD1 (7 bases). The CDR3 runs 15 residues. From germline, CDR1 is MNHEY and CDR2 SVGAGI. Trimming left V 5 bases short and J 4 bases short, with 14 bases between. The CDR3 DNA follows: TGTGCCAGCAGTAGACAGGGAGGTACCACCGGGGAGCTGTTTTTT. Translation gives CASSRQGGTTGELFF.

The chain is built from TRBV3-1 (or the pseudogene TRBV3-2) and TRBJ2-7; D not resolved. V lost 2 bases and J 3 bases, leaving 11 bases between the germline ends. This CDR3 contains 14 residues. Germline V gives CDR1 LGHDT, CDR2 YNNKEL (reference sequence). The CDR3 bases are TGTGCCAGCAGCCAATTGGCCAGTAACTACGAGCAGTACTTC. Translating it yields CASSQLASNYEQYF.

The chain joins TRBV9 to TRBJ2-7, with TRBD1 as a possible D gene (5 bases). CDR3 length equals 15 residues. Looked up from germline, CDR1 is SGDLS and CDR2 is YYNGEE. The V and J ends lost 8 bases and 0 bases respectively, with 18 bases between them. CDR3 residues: CARQRSDSSSYEQYF. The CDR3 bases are TGTGCCAGGCAACGATCCGACAGCAGCTCCTACGAGCAGTACTTC.

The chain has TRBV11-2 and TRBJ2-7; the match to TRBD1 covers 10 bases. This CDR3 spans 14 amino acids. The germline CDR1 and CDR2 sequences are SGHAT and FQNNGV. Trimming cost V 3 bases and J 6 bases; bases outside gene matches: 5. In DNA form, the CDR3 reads TGTGCCAGCAGCTTTCCGGGACAGGGGCGCGAGCAGTACTTC. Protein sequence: CASSFPGQGREQYF.

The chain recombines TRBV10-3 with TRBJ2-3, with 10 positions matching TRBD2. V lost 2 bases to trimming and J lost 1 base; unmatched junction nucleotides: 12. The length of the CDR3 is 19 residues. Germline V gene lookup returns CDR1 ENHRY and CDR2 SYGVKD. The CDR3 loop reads CAISETSPSGLAGTDTQYF. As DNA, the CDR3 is TGTGCCATCAGTGAGACAAGTCCCTCCGGACTAGCGGGCACAGATACGCAGTATTTT.

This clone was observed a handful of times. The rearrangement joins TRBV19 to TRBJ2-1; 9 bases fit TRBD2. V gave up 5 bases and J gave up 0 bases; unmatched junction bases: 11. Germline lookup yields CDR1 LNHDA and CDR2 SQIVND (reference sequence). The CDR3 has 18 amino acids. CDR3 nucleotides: TGTGCCAGTAGTTGGCTAGCGGGAATCCGGAGCTCCTACAATGAGCAGTTCTTC. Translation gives CASSWLAGIRSSYNEQFF.

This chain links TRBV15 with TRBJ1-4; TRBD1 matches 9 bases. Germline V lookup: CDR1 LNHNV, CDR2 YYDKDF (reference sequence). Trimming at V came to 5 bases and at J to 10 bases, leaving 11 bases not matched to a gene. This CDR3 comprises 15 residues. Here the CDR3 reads CATSRPGQGRGKLFF. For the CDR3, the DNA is TGTGCCACCAGCCGTCCGGGACAGGGTCGCGGAAAACTGTTTTTT.

The CDR3 protein is CASSLPGQGLMNTEAFF. Written as DNA, the CDR3 is TGTGCCAGCAGCTTACCGGGACAGGGCCTTATGAACACTGAAGCTTTCTTT. The chain couples TRBV7-2 to TRBJ1-1; 9 bases line up with TRBD1. Per the germline V gene, CDR1 is SGHTA and CDR2 is FQGNSA. Trimming removed 2 bases from V and 0 bases from J; junction bases left unmatched: 7. CDR3 length: 17 residues.